This T cell receptor beta chain was documented in a study of CXCR3-negative and CXCR3-positive naive CD8 T cells. General observations from the study: TRB CDR3 hydrophobicity was greater in CXCR3-positive naive cells than in CXCR3-negative naive cells. TCR strength was inferred from TRB CDR3 properties, while surface CD5 was comparable between naive subsets. Diversity proved comparably high across both naive subsets and much lower in memory CD8+ cells.

TRB cDNA libraries were made by UMI-labeled 5' RACE. Following a re-call of the 5' RACE reads, TCRdb has one entry per CDR3 protein and lacks DNA. The sample has around 96,000 distinct CDR3 sequences. The CDR3 extends over 17 amino acids. Germline CDR1 is LNHNV and CDR2 is YYDKDF (reference sequence). About this clonotype: Its specificity is not known.

Sequencing used naive CXCR3- CD8+ T cells from blood. Sample subset: CD45RO-CCR7+CD27+CD95- naive CD8+ T cells lacking CXCR3 (TNR3-). The clonotype comes from a human donor in good health. Some clones in this sample may be carry-over from other donors' samples. This rearrangement joins TRBV15 to TRBJ2-3. The CDR3 sequence is CATSRDPAGGSTDTQYF.